This T cell receptor beta chain was captured by sequencing in a study of T cell responses to AZD1222 COVID-19 vaccine. About the study: Second-dose schedules of about 4 or about 12 weeks were combined.

CDR3 length: 15 residues. The junction had 9 bases not matched to a gene; V was cut back by 6 bases and J by 9 bases. Looked up from germline, CDR1 is MNHEY and CDR2 is SVGAGI. Sequencing was performed with immunoSEQ multiplex PCR; in TCRdb, only in-frame clones are kept and a portion is missing. The data hold 95,000 to 150,000 clones, with 88% observed a single time. Whole-study results and caveats: The reported proportion of spike-specific TCRs targeting unmutated variant regions was nearly half. Clonal diversity may have been underestimated, and the donors were mostly white British, with more females than males.

Regarding this clone: The antigen remains unidentified.

This TCR came from an adult in good health. The starting material was peripheral blood, obtained on day 0 of AZD1222 vaccination. V is TRBV6-5 and J is TRBJ1-6, with TRBD1 matching 9 bases. The CDR3 region is CASSSGTGLSSPLHF. The CDR3 region has the DNA TGTGCCAGCAGCTCCGGGACAGGGTTGTCTTCACCCCTCCACTTT.